The 4 T cell receptor beta chains below all came from one sample that was sequenced in a study of response to subunit inactivated influenza vaccine. TCRdb reanalysed the RT-PCR reads using MiXCR and keeps one entry per CDR3 protein. The sample has 450,000 to 600,000 distinct CDR3 sequences, 16% seen once. Material: CD4+ T cells sorted from PBMCs, obtained roughly 24 months after vaccination. The receptors derive from a man between 50 and 69 years old who received an inactivated influenza vaccine.

This sequence joins TRBV12-3 or TRBV12-4 and TRBJ2-1, with TRBD2 matching over 9 bases. Trimming at V came to 6 bases and at J to 0 bases, leaving 6 bases not matched to a gene. This CDR3 is built from 16 residues. CDR3 sequence: CASSPISGSSYNEQFF. The CDR3 DNA reads TGTGCCAGCAGCCCTATTAGCGGGAGCTCCTACAATGAGCAGTTCTTC.

This clonotype has ten or more counts. This chain joins TRBV5-1 and TRBJ1-6; D uncertain. This CDR3 has 16 amino acids. Per germline, CDR1 SGHRS and CDR2 YFSETQ. V lost 1 base and J lost 7, with 15 bases in between. CDR3 nucleotide sequence: TGCGCCAGCAGCTTGAATCCCGAGACAAGGAATTCACCCCTCCACTTT. It is translated as CASSLNPETRNSPLHF.

This clonotype was detected a few times. This rearrangement joins TRBV20-1 to TRBJ1-6, with 7 bases matching TRBD1. The germline V gene encodes CDR1 DFQATT and CDR2 SNEGSKA (reference sequence). The CDR3 length is 15 residues. V lost 2 bases and J lost 5; bases outside the gene matches: 6. The CDR3, as DNA: TGCAGTGCTAGAAGCCCCAGGGGGGATAATTCACCCCTCCACTTT. Its translation is CSARSPRGDNSPLHF.

The rearrangement links TRBV29-1 to TRBJ1-5, with 8 positions matching TRBD1. The CDR3 sequence is 12 residues long. Germline CDR1 SQVTM, CDR2 ANQGSEA. V lost 7 bases to trimming and J lost 2 bases; unmatched junction nucleotides: 1. CDR3 sequence reads: CSAGQGNQPQHF. CDR3 sequence (DNA): TGCAGCGCGGGACAGGGCAATCAGCCCCAGCATTTT. Supplemented by reference TRBV29-1 and TRBJ1-5, the full variable domain reads SAVISQKPSRDICQRGTSLTIQCQVDSQVTMMFWYRQQPGQSLTLIATANQGSEATYESGFVIDKFPISRPNLTFSTLTVSNMSPEDSSIYLCSAGQGNQPQHFGDGTRLSIL.